The 31 T cell receptor beta chains below all came from one sample that was sequenced in a study of T cell repertoires in cytomegalovirus infection. The antigens these receptors bind are not known. TCRdb ran MiXCR on the reads and lists one entry per CDR3 protein. This sample has about 830,000 distinct CDR3 sequences; approximately 29% occur once, and the top ten carry around 12%. Sequenced material: cultured CD8+ T cells from PBMCs, taken from culture after CMV antigen stimulation. These receptors all stem from a human donor in good health (CMV status not recorded). Some clones in this sample may be carry-over from other donors' samples.

The J gene is TRBJ2-1, the V gene TRBV27, with TRBD2 matching 10 bases. Germline trimming cut 3 bases from V and 3 bases from J; bases unmatched to any gene: 17. The CDR3 covers 20 residues. Germline V gene data show CDR1 as MNHEY and CDR2 as SMNVEV (reference sequence). The DNA of the CDR3 is TGTGCCAGCAGTTTTGGGGGAGGGCTAGCGGGGGAATCCTTCTACAATGAGCAGTTCTTC. It encodes CASSFGGGLAGESFYNEQFF.

The J gene is TRBJ2-1, the V gene TRBV4-3, with 8 positions matching TRBD1. The CDR3 covers 16 residues. V shed 5 bases and J 4 bases; nucleotides not matched to a gene: 10. The V gene's germline CDR1 is LGHNA and CDR2 YSLEER. CDR3 region: CASSRTGTGPYNEQFF. The CDR3 DNA reads as TGCGCCAGCAGCAGAACCGGGACAGGTCCTTACAATGAGCAGTTCTTC.

The table lists this clonotype with a few counts. The genes are TRBV19 and TRBJ1-5; D not resolved. The V and J ends lost 5 bases and 4 bases respectively, with 9 bases between them. This CDR3 has 13 amino acids. The V gene's germline CDR1 is LNHDA and CDR2 SQIVND (reference sequence). The chain's CDR3 is CASSGIGNQPQHF. The CDR3 bases are TGTGCCAGTAGTGGAATAGGGAATCAGCCCCAGCATTTT.

The CDR3 nucleotides read TGCAGCGTTGAAGAACCGGGTCGGGGGCAGTATTTT. This translates into CSVEEPGRGQYF. V and J are TRBV29-1 and TRBJ2-3; TRBD2 is a possible D gene (5 bases). Germline CDR1 reads SQVTM; CDR2 reads ANQGSEA. Trimming shortened V by 0 bases and J by 11 bases, and 12 bases separated the two germline ends. This CDR3 has 12 amino acids.

J is TRBJ2-7 and V is TRBV20-1; D not resolved. Trimming pared 4 bases from V and 1 base from J, leaving 14 bases between. The germline gives CDR1 DFQATT, CDR2 SNEGSKA (reference sequence). This CDR3 region has 14 residues. The CDR3 loop reads CSATSPSLSYEQYV. CDR3 bases: TGCAGTGCTACAAGTCCTTCACTTTCCTACGAGCAGTACGTC.

The CDR3 loop reads CSAPPSGQGANTEAFF. In nucleotides, the CDR3 is TGCAGTGCTCCCCCTTCGGGACAGGGGGCAAACACTGAAGCTTTCTTT. The chain uses TRBV20-1 and TRBJ1-1, with TRBD1 identical over 12 bases. Germline assignment: CDR1 DFQATT and CDR2 SNEGSKA (reference sequence). Unmatched junction bases numbered 9, after V lost 5 bases and J lost 2 bases. This CDR3 spans 16 amino acids.

The V and J genes are TRBV27 and TRBJ1-2, with D possibly TRBD1 on 5 matching bases. CDR3 length equals 13 residues. Trimming stripped 3 bases from V and 6 bases from J, with 11 bases between. Germline V lookup: CDR1 MNHEY, CDR2 SMNVEV (reference sequence). CDR3: CASSFWGKDGYTF. In DNA form, the CDR3 reads TGTGCCAGCAGTTTTTGGGGGAAAGATGGCTACACCTTC.

This sequence joins TRBV27 and TRBJ2-7, with 11 bases matching TRBD1. V lost 5 bases to trimming and J lost 3 bases; unmatched junction nucleotides: 6. The CDR3 totals 15 residues. Germline V gives CDR1 MNHEY, CDR2 SMNVEV (reference sequence). In DNA form, the CDR3 reads TGTGCCAGCAGTGCAACTGGGACAGGGGGCTACGAGCAGTACTTC. It is translated as CASSATGTGGYEQYF.

This clonotype was recorded a few times. The genes are TRBV6-5 and TRBJ1-1; 7 bases fit TRBD1. V was pared by 2 bases and J by 5 bases, with 2 bases of the junction left unmatched. Germline lookup yields CDR1 MNHEY and CDR2 SVGAGI. This CDR3 contains 13 residues. The CDR3 bases are TGTGCCAGCAGTTACCAGGGGGAAACTGAAGCTTTCTTT. Translated, it gives CASSYQGETEAFF.

At least ten counts were recorded for this clonotype. This chain uses TRBV10-2 with TRBJ2-7; D is uncertain. Trimming removed 4 bases at V and 2 bases at J, with 9 bases between. Germline CDR1 WSHSY, CDR2 SAAADI. This CDR3 has 13 amino acids. The CDR3 coding sequence is TGCGCCAGCAGTGGAGGATTAACCTACGAGCAGTACTTC. It yields the protein CASSGGLTYEQYF.

This clonotype was seen a handful of times. The gene calls are TRBV25-1 and TRBJ1-6, with D unresolved. The V and J ends lost 4 bases and 7 bases respectively, with 14 bases between them. The CDR3 has 15 residues. From germline, CDR1 is MGHDK and CDR2 SYGVNS. CDR3 loop: CASSVTALGNSPLHF. CDR3 in DNA: TGTGCCAGCAGTGTGACGGCCCTGGGCAATTCACCCCTCCACTTT.

This chain joins TRBV2 and TRBJ2-3; D might be TRBD1 (6 bases). From germline, CDR1 is SNHLY and CDR2 FYNNEI. The CDR3 has 19 residues. V gave up 9 bases and J gave up 3 bases, with 31 bases separating them. CDR3 sequence (DNA): TGTGCCAGGACCCACCTCCAGCAGGGGCAGATTGGGCTAACAGATACGCAGTATTTT. It specifies CARTHLQQGQIGLTDTQYF. The full variable domain, rest sourced from reference TRBV2 and TRBJ2-3, is EPEVTQTPSHQVTQMGQEVILRCVPISNHLYFYWYRQILGQKVEFLVSFYNNEISEKSEIFDDQFSVERPDGSNFTLKIRSTKLEDSAMYFCARTHLQQGQIGLTDTQYFGPGTRLTVL.

This clonotype came up a few times. The CDR3 loop reads CASSPPGTVLSYEQYF. The CDR3 DNA follows: TGTGCCAGCAGTCCTCCCGGGACGGTACTATCCTACGAGCAGTACTTC. This chain connects TRBV7-4 to TRBJ2-7; TRBD1 or TRBD2 may be the D gene (5 bases each). Germline-derived CDR1 and CDR2 are SGHVT and SQSDAQ. V was clipped by 6 bases and J by 1 base, with 19 bases between them. CDR3 length: 16 amino acids.

This clonotype came up many times. V usage is TRBV6-5 and J usage is TRBJ1-1, with D possibly being TRBD1 (5 bases). V shed 1 base and J shed 0 bases, with 12 bases lying between them. The CDR3 covers 16 residues. Per germline, CDR1 MNHEY and CDR2 SVGAGI. CDR3 in DNA: TGTGCCAGCAGTTACTGGGGCGAGGGGTTGAACACTGAAGCTTTCTTT. Translating it yields CASSYWGEGLNTEAFF.

The sample holds a few counts of this clonotype. The CDR3 here is CASSPRTGNAYEQYF. In DNA form, the CDR3 reads TGTGCCAGCAGCCCTAGGACGGGAAACGCCTACGAGCAGTACTTC. J is TRBJ2-7 and V is TRBV7-9; D is perhaps TRBD2 (5 bases). Germline V lookup: CDR1 SEHNR, CDR2 FQNEAQ (reference sequence). The CDR3 has 15 residues. V was shortened by 5 bases and J by 2 bases, with 16 bases between the two germline ends.

The chain uses TRBV7-8 and TRBJ1-4; no clear D gene. Trimming pared 2 bases from V and 3 bases from J, leaving 7 bases between. The length of the CDR3 is 14 residues. Germline-derived CDR1 and CDR2 are SGHVS and FQNEAQ. This CDR3 reads CASSLLGPNEKLFF. The CDR3 nucleotides are TGTGCCAGCAGCTTACTGGGCCCTAATGAAAAACTGTTTTTT.

The CDR3 region is CSVTDSRDTEAFF. The CDR3 coding sequence is TGCAGTGTTACGGACAGCCGAGACACTGAAGCTTTCTTT. V usage is TRBV20-1 and J usage is TRBJ1-1; tentatively, D is TRBD1 (6 bases). Trimming stripped 7 bases from V and 3 bases from J, with 15 bases between. Germline lookup yields CDR1 DFQATT and CDR2 SNEGSKA (reference sequence). The CDR3 runs to 13 residues.

The rearrangement links TRBV7-9 to TRBJ1-2; TRBD1 might be the D (6 bases). CDR3 length: 15 amino acids. Germline CDR1 SEHNR, CDR2 FQNEAQ (reference sequence). With 5 bases removed from V and 4 bases from J, the gap between germline ends came to 17 bases. CDR3 region: CASSTTGTGAYGYTF. The CDR3 region has the DNA TGTGCCAGCAGCACTACCGGGACGGGGGCCTATGGCTACACCTTC.

In its sample, this clonotype was seen a few times. V and J are TRBV27 and TRBJ2-1; TRBD1 agrees at 10 bases. The CDR3 consists of 16 residues. V gave up 8 bases and J gave up 4 bases; unmatched junction bases: 11. Germline CDR1 and CDR2: MNHEY and SMNVEV (reference sequence). The CDR3 region has the DNA TGTGCCAGCTACCTCCGGGACAGGGGAACGTACAATGAGCAGTTCTTC. Translation: CASYLRDRGTYNEQFF.

The chain carries TRBV13 and TRBJ2-1; D not resolved. Trimming shortened V by 0 bases and J by 15 bases, and 15 bases separated the two germline ends. CDR1 and CDR2 (germline): PRHDT, FYEKMQ (reference sequence). The CDR3 is 13 amino acids. As DNA, the CDR3 is TGTGCCAGCAGCTTAGGCCGAGGCCCGTTAAGGTTCTTC. Translating gives CASSLGRGPLRFF.

This clonotype was observed at least ten times. V is TRBV11-2 and J is TRBJ2-1, with D tentatively TRBD1 (5 bases). Germline V gives CDR1 SGHAT, CDR2 FQNNGV. V lost 1 base, J lost 2 bases, and 21 bases lay in between. CDR3 length: 19 residues. CDR3 protein: CASSLAALGATPTYNEQFF. DNA of the CDR3: TGTGCCAGCAGCTTAGCGGCGTTAGGGGCCACTCCGACCTACAATGAGCAGTTCTTC. Filled out from reference TRBV11-2 and TRBJ2-1, the complete variable domain reads EAGVAQSPRYKIIEKRQSVAFWCNPISGHATLYWYQQILGQGPKLLIQFQNNGVVDDSQLPKDRFSAERLKGVDSTLKIQPAKLEDSAVYLCASSLAALGATPTYNEQFFGPGTRLTVL.

As DNA, the CDR3 is TGTGCCAGCAGCTCCGAGAATAACATTCAGTACTTC. Translating gives CASSSENNIQYF. The chain carries TRBV11-2 and TRBJ2-4; D is uncertain. Germline V lookup: CDR1 SGHAT, CDR2 FQNNGV. Trimming took 4 bases from V and 7 from J, leaving 8 bases between them. This CDR3 has 12 amino acids.

This clonotype came up a few times. The chain combines TRBV27 with TRBJ1-1, with 8 bases fitting TRBD1. Unmatched junction bases numbered 10, after V lost 6 bases and J lost 4 bases. This CDR3 region has 15 residues. Germline CDR1 MNHEY, CDR2 SMNVEV (reference sequence). The CDR3 reads CASSRDRGGSTEAFF. CDR3 in DNA: TGTGCCAGCAGCCGAGACAGGGGCGGGAGCACTGAAGCTTTCTTT.

This clonotype was seen a handful of times. The V and J genes are TRBV7-9 and TRBJ2-1; TRBD1 matches 7 bases. The length of the CDR3 is 12 residues. Losses at the gene ends were 8 bases for V and 9 bases for J; bases not matched to a gene: 7. Germline values: CDR1 SEHNR, CDR2 FQNEAQ (reference sequence). As DNA, the CDR3 is TGTGCCAGCGGTAAACAGGGGCTTGAGCAGTTCTTC. Amino acid sequence: CASGKQGLEQFF.

This rearrangement joins TRBV4-3 to TRBJ1-2; D gene unclear. Germline CDR1 LGHNA, CDR2 YSLEER. CDR3 length: 12 amino acids. V was shortened by 3 bases and J by 3 bases, with 5 bases between the two germline ends. CDR3 DNA: TGCGCCAGCAGCCACAGTCACTATGGCTACACCTTC. Translated: CASSHSHYGYTF.

This chain links TRBV7-9 with TRBJ1-5; TRBD1 matches 9 bases. The germline V gene encodes CDR1 SEHNR and CDR2 FQNEAQ (reference sequence). After removal of 3 bases from V and 3 bases from J, the junction contained 9 bases not matched to a gene. The CDR3 is made up of 17 amino acids. CDR3 DNA sequence: TGTGCCAGCAGCTTCGGGCCCGGGACAGGGCCCAATCAGCCCCAGCATTTT. Residues: CASSFGPGTGPNQPQHF.

The J gene is TRBJ2-6, the V gene TRBV12-5; D not certain. This CDR3 has 16 residues. Germline lookup yields CDR1 LGHNT and CDR2 FRNRAP. Trimming took off 1 base at V and 2 bases at J, with 9 bases between the two ends. The chain's CDR3 is CASGLGYLAGANVLTF. CDR3 nucleotide sequence: TGTGCTAGTGGTTTGGGTTACCTAGCTGGGGCCAACGTCCTGACTTTC.

The chain recombines TRBV19 with TRBJ1-4; D is unresolved. The CDR3 contains 15 residues. CDR1 and CDR2 from the germline V gene are LNHDA and SQIVND (reference sequence). V was clipped by 4 bases and J by 6 bases, with 15 bases between them. CDR3 sequence reads: CASSTPAVLDEKLFF. The CDR3 nucleotides read TGTGCCAGTAGTACCCCCGCCGTTTTGGATGAAAAACTGTTTTTT.

The V gene is TRBV7-9, the J gene TRBJ1-1, with TRBD1 matching 7 bases. In germline, CDR1 is SEHNR, CDR2 FQNEAQ (reference sequence). Unmatched junction bases numbered 5, after V lost 1 base and J lost 3 bases. The CDR3 sequence is 15 residues long. The DNA of the CDR3 is TGTGCCAGCAGCTTAGGGAGGGGGCTGGACACTGAAGCTTTCTTT. Amino acid sequence: CASSLGRGLDTEAFF.

This clonotype was detected ten times or more. The V gene is TRBV12-3 or TRBV12-4, the J gene TRBJ2-3; D may be TRBD2 (5 bases). CDR3 size: 12 residues. Between the trimmed V and J ends, which lost 6 bases and 6 bases, there was a span of 10 bases. The CDR3 here is CASSPLADTQYF. The CDR3 bases are TGTGCCAGCAGCCCCCTAGCCGATACGCAGTATTTT.

The chain uses TRBV24-1 and TRBJ1-2, with a weak D call TRBD1 (6 bases). The CDR3 covers 13 residues. Germline CDR1 and CDR2: KGHDR and SFDVKD. V was clipped by 5 bases and J by 8 bases, with 14 bases between them. CDR3 sequence reads: CATSVAGERGYTF. CDR3 coding DNA: TGTGCCACCAGTGTCGCAGGGGAAAGGGGCTACACCTTC.